The 8 T cell receptor beta chains below come from one sample, sequenced in a study of OX40 agonist ivuxolimab in advanced cancers. Profiled with immunoSEQ multiplex PCR; TCRdb holds only in-frame clones, not every one. Of tens of thousands of clones detected, 80% to 85% appear once; the ten largest clones hold about 1.3%. The source material was CD4+ or CD8+ T cells sorted from blood, sampled in a trial of the OX40 agonist ivuxolimab. The receptors were gathered from an adult with an advanced solid tumor such as melanoma, head and neck, liver or kidney cancer.

This rearrangement joins TRBV10-3 to TRBJ2-1, with D tentatively TRBD2 (6 bases). The V gene's germline CDR1 is ENHRY and CDR2 SYGVKD. The V gene lost 11 bases and the J gene lost 6 bases, with 17 bases spanning the gap. This CDR3 comprises 13 residues. CDR3: CAVLGGLGNEQFF. The CDR3 nucleotides read TGTGCCGTACTGGGAGGCCTAGGCAATGAGCAGTTCTTC.

The CDR3 sequence: CASSPFPTTTNEKLFF. CDR3 DNA sequence: TGTGCCAGCTCACCATTCCCGACCACAACTAATGAAAAACTGTTTTTT. The gene calls are TRBV18 and TRBJ1-4; D gene unclear. The ends were cut back, 2 bases at V and 0 bases at J, with 10 bases in the middle. There are 16 residues in the CDR3. Germline CDR1 is KGHSH and CDR2 is LQKENI.

This chain connects TRBV7-9 to TRBJ2-1; TRBD2 matches 9 bases. There are 17 residues in the CDR3. Germline CDR1 is SEHNR and CDR2 is FQNEAQ (reference sequence). The V and J ends lost 4 bases and 9 bases, in that order; junction bases with no gene match: 16. The CDR3 DNA reads TGTGCCAGCAGCTCAACTGGGGCTAGCGGGAAGTTGGGTGAGCAGTTCTTC. Translated, it gives CASSSTGASGKLGEQFF.

The genes are TRBV4-2 and TRBJ1-2, with no clear D. This CDR3 region has 13 residues. Germline V CDR1 and CDR2: LGHNA, YNFKEQ. Deletions cut 1 base from V and 5 bases from J, with 8 bases between. CDR3 nucleotides: TGTGCCAGCAGCCAAGTGAAAGGGTATGGCTACACCTTC. Its translation: CASSQVKGYGYTF.

The chain carries TRBV2 and TRBJ1-1; the D is unclear. The CDR3 is 14 residues long. Germline CDR1 is SNHLY and CDR2 is FYNNEI. Trimming pared 8 bases from V and 9 bases from J, leaving 22 bases between. In DNA, the CDR3 is TGTGCCAGCCTTGAGACTCGGGCGGCACCGAAAGCTTTCTTT. It is translated as CASLETRAAPKAFF.

This clone was seen only once. Other DNA sequences in this specimen translate into the identical CDR3. The genes are TRBV10-3 and TRBJ1-5, with 9 nucleotides matching TRBD1. Unmatched junction bases numbered 0, after V lost 3 bases and J lost 3 bases. Germline V gives CDR1 ENHRY, CDR2 SYGVKD. The CDR3 has 14 residues. In DNA form, the CDR3 reads TGTGCCATCAGTGAACAGGGGGCCAATCAGCCCCAGCATTTT. Protein product: CAISEQGANQPQHF.

The rearrangement links TRBV6-5 to TRBJ2-5, with unresolved D. V was shortened by 0 bases and J by 4 bases, with 6 bases between the two germline ends. The CDR3 is made up of 13 amino acids. CDR1 is MNHEY and CDR2 is SVGAGI in the germline V gene. The CDR3 nucleotides read TGTGCCAGCAGTTACTCCCTAACAGAGACCCAGTACTTC. Its protein is CASSYSLTETQYF.

This clone was seen more than once but under ten times. This rearrangement joins TRBV5-1 to TRBJ1-2; tentatively, D is TRBD1 (6 bases). Trimming left V 4 bases short and J 4 bases short, with 20 bases between. The CDR3 extends over 16 amino acids. CDR1 is SGHRS, CDR2 YFSETQ, per germline. This CDR3 is CASSPPGGARGYGYTF. The CDR3, as DNA: TGCGCCAGCAGCCCACCTGGGGGGGCGCGGGGCTATGGCTACACCTTC.